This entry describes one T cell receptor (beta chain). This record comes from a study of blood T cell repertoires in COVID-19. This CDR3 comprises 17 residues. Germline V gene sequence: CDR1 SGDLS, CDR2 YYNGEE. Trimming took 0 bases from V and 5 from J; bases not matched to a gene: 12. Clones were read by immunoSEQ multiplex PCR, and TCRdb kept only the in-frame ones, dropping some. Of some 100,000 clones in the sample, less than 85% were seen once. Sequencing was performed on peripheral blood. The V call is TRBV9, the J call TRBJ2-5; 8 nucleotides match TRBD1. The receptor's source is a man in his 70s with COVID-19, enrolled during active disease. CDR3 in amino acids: CASSVGPGGAFGETQYF. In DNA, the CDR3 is TGTGCCAGCAGCGTAGGACCAGGGGGCGCTTTCGGCGAGACCCAGTACTTC.